These T cell receptor beta chains were read from a single sample in a study of chemoradiotherapy in HPV16-positive cancers. TCRdb keeps only in-frame clones here, not all; method: immunoSEQ multiplex PCR. The table lists about 35,000 clones, 92% of them singletons, with approximately 3.6% in the top ten. The material sequenced was blood, taken from a patient who underwent chemoradiotherapy. Receptors were obtained from a human donor with HPV-associated anogenital cancer. Each CDR3 is given with its conserved first and last residue. D genes are given only for firm matches. The size entry is marked missing in some rows and otherwise reads once, few, many or a size class.

V: TRBV28; J: TRBJ1-2; size: NA; D: NA; CDR3: CASSPGALYGYTF; DNA: TGTGCCAGCAGCCCCGGGGCTCTCTATGGCTACACCTTC
V: TRBV18; J: TRBJ1-2; size: NA; D: NA; CDR3: CASSPQETNYGYTF; DNA: TGTGCCAGCTCACCACAGGAGACAAACTATGGCTACACCTTC
V: TRBV7-9; J: TRBJ2-7; size: NA; D: NA; CDR3: CASSPNMVSYEQYF; DNA: TGTGCCAGCAGCCCGAACATGGTCTCCTACGAGCAGTACTTC
V: TRBV6-4; J: TRBJ2-3; size: NA; D: NA; CDR3: CASSEVSGTDTQYF; DNA: TGTGCCAGCAGTGAGGTTTCTGGCACAGATACGCAGTATTTT
V: TRBV29-1; J: TRBJ2-5; size: NA; D: NA; CDR3: CSVKGAGETQYF; DNA: TGCAGCGTAAAGGGCGCGGGAGAGACCCAGTACTTC
V: TRBV7-8; J: TRBJ2-7; size: NA; D: TRBD2; CDR3: CASSLAWGGRLKDEQYF; DNA: TGTGCCAGCAGCTTAGCCTGGGGAGGGAGGCTCAAGGACGAGCAGTACTTC
V: TRBV18; J: TRBJ2-5; size: NA; D: TRBD1; CDR3: CASSPRTGGYFQETQYF; DNA: TGTGCCAGCTCACCGAGGACAGGGGGCTACTTTCAAGAGACCCAGTACTTC
V: TRBV13; J: TRBJ2-1; size: NA; D: NA; CDR3: CASSFRDNEQFF; DNA: TGTGCCAGCAGCTTCAGAGACAATGAGCAGTTCTTC
V: TRBV5-6; J: TRBJ1-5; size: NA; D: NA; CDR3: CASSLGDQPQHF; DNA: TGTGCCAGCAGCTTGGGCGATCAGCCCCAGCATTTT
V: TRBV19; J: TRBJ2-1; size: NA; D: TRBD1; CDR3: CASTNGGQGSREQFF; DNA: TGTGCCAGTACCAATGGGGGACAGGGCTCAAGGGAGCAGTTCTTC
V: TRBV5-1; J: TRBJ2-1; size: NA; D: NA; CDR3: CASSLAPDLGEQFF; DNA: TGCGCCAGCAGCTTGGCCCCCGATTTAGGTGAGCAGTTCTTC
V: TRBV5-1; J: TRBJ2-7; size: NA; D: NA; CDR3: CASSFNGFGVSYEQYF; DNA: TGCGCCAGCAGCTTCAATGGGTTTGGGGTCTCTTACGAGCAGTACTTC
V: TRBV6-1; J: TRBJ1-2; size: NA; D: TRBD1; CDR3: CASSVSRWQGANYGYTF; DNA: TGTGCCAGCAGTGTATCTAGATGGCAGGGGGCTAACTATGGCTACACCTTC
V: TRBV19; J: TRBJ2-7; size: once; D: NA; CDR3: CASSISGYEQYF; DNA: TGTGCCAGTAGTATTTCAGGCTACGAGCAGTACTTC
V: TRBV9; J: TRBJ2-3; size: NA; D: TRBD2; CDR3: CASSVVAGGSADTQYF; DNA: TGTGCCAGCAGCGTAGTCGCGGGGGGGTCTGCAGATACGCAGTATTTT
V: TRBV5-4; J: TRBJ1-1; size: NA; D: TRBD1; CDR3: CASSSLMGQGAGTEAFF; DNA: TGTGCCAGCAGCTCATTAATGGGACAGGGGGCGGGCACTGAAGCTTTCTTT
V: TRBV7-9; J: TRBJ1-3; size: NA; D: NA; CDR3: CASSRLYGGRQDLNTIYF; DNA: TGTGCCAGCAGCAGACTTTATGGAGGGAGGCAGGACCTAAACACCATATATTTT
V: TRBV11-3; J: TRBJ1-2; size: NA; D: NA; CDR3: CASSLTLGNGYTF; DNA: TGTGCCAGCAGCCTTACGCTCGGAAATGGCTACACCTTC
V: TRBV5-1; J: TRBJ2-7; size: NA; D: TRBD1; CDR3: CASSLARGQGAGEQYF; DNA: TGCGCCAGCAGCTTGGCCCGGGGGCAGGGGGCTGGCGAGCAGTACTTC
V: TRBV5-8; J: TRBJ1-2; size: NA; D: NA; CDR3: CASSLPSENYGYTF; DNA: TGTGCCAGCAGCCTCCCATCCGAAAACTATGGCTACACCTTC
V: TRBV29-1; J: TRBJ1-2; size: once; D: TRBD1; CDR3: CSVEAGTGGIDYGYTF; DNA: TGCAGCGTTGAAGCCGGGACAGGGGGTATAGACTATGGCTACACCTTC
V: TRBV7-3; J: TRBJ2-5; size: NA; D: NA; CDR3: CASSLQPGGQETQYF; DNA: TGTGCCAGCAGCTTACAGCCTGGGGGACAAGAGACCCAGTACTTC
V: TRBV19; J: TRBJ1-1; size: NA; D: TRBD1; CDR3: CASSMAGQYTEAFF; DNA: TGTGCCAGTAGTATGGCGGGACAGTACACTGAAGCTTTCTTT
V: TRBV27; J: TRBJ1-1; size: NA; D: NA; CDR3: CASSFTSGTEAFF; DNA: TGTGCCAGCAGTTTCACTTCCGGCACTGAAGCTTTCTTT
V: TRBV7-6; J: TRBJ1-4; size: NA; D: NA; CDR3: CASSLASGHTGEKLFF; DNA: TGTGCCAGCAGCTTGGCCTCGGGCCACACAGGGGAAAAACTGTTTTTT
V: TRBV6-5; J: TRBJ2-4; size: NA; D: NA; CDR3: CASSYRTSAKNIQYF; DNA: TGTGCCAGCAGCTATCGGACCTCTGCCAAAAACATTCAGTACTTC
V: TRBV7-2; J: TRBJ2-5; size: NA; D: NA; CDR3: CASSLAGGKETQYF; DNA: TGTGCCAGCAGCTTAGCGGGGGGCAAAGAGACCCAGTACTTC
V: TRBV6-5; J: TRBJ1-6; size: NA; D: TRBD1; CDR3: CASSFGRDRDNSPLHF; DNA: TGTGCCAGCAGTTTCGGTCGGGACAGAGATAATTCACCCCTCCACTTT
V: TRBV18; J: TRBJ2-7; size: once; D: NA; CDR3: CASSPPSGQRVQYF; DNA: TGTGCCAGCTCACCACCCTCCGGACAGAGGGTTCAGTACTTC
V: TRBV4-3; J: TRBJ2-3; size: NA; D: TRBD2; CDR3: CASSQDGGGAAIDTQYF; DNA: TGCGCCAGCAGCCAAGATGGGGGAGGGGCTGCAATAGATACGCAGTATTTT
V: TRBV11-2; J: TRBJ2-5; size: once; D: NA; CDR3: CASTERPGGAEETQYF; DNA: TGTGCCAGCACCGAACGACCGGGGGGCGCGGAAGAGACCCAGTACTTC
V: TRBV5-1; J: TRBJ2-1; size: once; D: TRBD2; CDR3: CASSLGLAGSSYNEQFF; DNA: TGCGCCAGCAGCTTGGGACTAGCGGGGAGCTCCTACAATGAGCAGTTCTTC